This entry lists 2 T cell receptor beta chains sequenced from one sample in a study of shared clonotypes between healthy human individuals. CD45RO-negative, CCR7-positively selected cells formed the naive CD8 fraction, excluding terminally differentiated effector memory CD45RA+ cells. Profiling relied on immunoSEQ multiplex PCR, and the TCRdb table lists in-frame clones only, not all of them. The table has 550,000 to 650,000 clones, about 96% seen once. The sample consisted of naive CD8+ T cells sorted from blood. The receptors derive from a woman aged 25 to 39 in good health.

The V call is TRBV5-5, the J call TRBJ2-2; no clear D gene. The CDR3 length is 13 residues. The germline V gene encodes CDR1 SGHKS and CDR2 YYEKEE (reference sequence). Trimming stripped 1 base from V and 5 bases from J, with 6 bases between. CDR3 loop: CASSLSWTGELFF. The CDR3 bases are TGTGCCAGCAGCTTGAGTTGGACCGGGGAGCTGTTTTTT.

With respect to this clone: This sample also contains other DNA sequences that code for the same CDR3. The chain recombines TRBV7-6 with TRBJ2-7, with D perhaps given as TRBD1 or TRBD2 (5 bases each). CDR1 is SGHVS, CDR2 FNYEAQ, per germline. Trimming removed 5 bases at V and 3 bases at J, with 11 bases between. The CDR3 length is 13 residues. The CDR3 region is CASSPGPSYEQYF. The CDR3 DNA is TGTGCCAGCAGCCCGGGACCGAGCTACGAGCAGTACTTC. Drawing the rest from reference TRBV7-6 and TRBJ2-7, the complete variable domain is GAGVSQSPRYKVTKRGQDVALRCDPISGHVSLYWYRQALGQGPEFLTYFNYEAQQDKSGLPNDRFSAERPEGSISTLTIQRTEQRDSAMYRCASSPGPSYEQYFGPGTRLTVT.